The text below deals with one TCR beta chain. As yet, its antigen is unknown. The sample is drawn from a study of cytomegalovirus exposure and HLA in healthy donors. Notes on the study in general: The majority of TCR sequences were rare, yet some public TCRs appeared in many donors.

Profiling relied on immunoSEQ multiplex PCR, and the TCRdb table lists in-frame clones only, not all of them. This table holds 150,000 to 200,000 clones, around 84% found once. The sequencing input was PBMCs. The clonotype comes from a man between 18 and 35 years old in good health and CMV-seropositive.

This chain's CDR3 is CASSPRRAGLYEQYF. The CDR3 DNA is TGTGCCAGCAGTCCCCGGCGGGCGGGATTGTACGAGCAGTACTTC. J is TRBJ2-7 and V is TRBV27, with a weak D call TRBD2 (6 bases). Trimming cost V 5 bases and J 4 bases, with 18 bases left between them. This CDR3 has 15 residues. The V gene's germline CDR1 is MNHEY and CDR2 SMNVEV (reference sequence).